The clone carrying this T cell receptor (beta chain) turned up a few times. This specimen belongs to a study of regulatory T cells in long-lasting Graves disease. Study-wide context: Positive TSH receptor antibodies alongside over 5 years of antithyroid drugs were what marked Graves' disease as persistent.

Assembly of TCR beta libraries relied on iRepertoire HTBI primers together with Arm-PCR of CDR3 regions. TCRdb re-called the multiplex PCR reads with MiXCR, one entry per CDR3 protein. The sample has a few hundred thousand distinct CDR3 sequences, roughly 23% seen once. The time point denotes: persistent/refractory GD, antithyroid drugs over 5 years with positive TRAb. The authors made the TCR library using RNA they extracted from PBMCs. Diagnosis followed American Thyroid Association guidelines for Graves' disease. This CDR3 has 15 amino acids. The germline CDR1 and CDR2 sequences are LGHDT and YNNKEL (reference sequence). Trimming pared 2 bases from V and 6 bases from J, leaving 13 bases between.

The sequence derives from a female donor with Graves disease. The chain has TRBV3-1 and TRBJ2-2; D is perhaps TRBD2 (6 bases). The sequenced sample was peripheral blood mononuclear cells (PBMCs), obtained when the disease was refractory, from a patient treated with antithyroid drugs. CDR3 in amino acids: CASSQPPGAPGELFF. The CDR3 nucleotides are TGTGCCAGCAGCCAACCTCCGGGAGCTCCCGGGGAGCTGTTTTTT.